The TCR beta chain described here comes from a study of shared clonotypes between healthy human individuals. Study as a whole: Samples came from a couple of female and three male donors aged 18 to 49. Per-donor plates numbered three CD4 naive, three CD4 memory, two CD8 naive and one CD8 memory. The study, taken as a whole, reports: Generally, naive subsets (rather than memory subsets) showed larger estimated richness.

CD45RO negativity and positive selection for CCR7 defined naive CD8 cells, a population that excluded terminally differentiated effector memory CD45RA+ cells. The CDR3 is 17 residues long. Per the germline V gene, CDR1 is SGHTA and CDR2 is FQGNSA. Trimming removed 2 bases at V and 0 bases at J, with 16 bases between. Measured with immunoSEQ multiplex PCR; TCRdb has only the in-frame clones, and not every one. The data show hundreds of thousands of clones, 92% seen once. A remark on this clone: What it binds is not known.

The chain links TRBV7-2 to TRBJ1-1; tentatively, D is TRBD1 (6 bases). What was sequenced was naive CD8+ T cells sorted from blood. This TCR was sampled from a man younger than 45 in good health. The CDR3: CASSLPSGARMNTEAFF. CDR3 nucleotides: TGTGCCAGCAGCTTACCCTCGGGGGCGCGTATGAACACTGAAGCTTTCTTT.